Listed below are T cell receptor beta chains from one sample, sequenced in a study of shared clonotypes between healthy human individuals. Repertoires were generated with immunoSEQ multiplex PCR, while TCRdb's copy carries only in-frame clones and drops some. The table records under 2,000,000 clones, approximately 95% of them present only once. Sequencing input: naive CD8+ T cells sorted from blood. These receptors came from a man aged 18 to 29 in good health. The CDR3 runs from the conserved cysteine through the conserved F or W. D genes are given only for firm matches. Clone size is not always given. Where it is, it says once, few, many or a class for expanded clones.

j_gene,d_gene,abundance,v_gene,CDR3aa,CDR3nt
TRBJ1-4,NA,NA,TRBV7-9,CASSGQLGGINEKLFF,TGTGCCAGCAGCGGCCAACTCGGAGGTATTAATGAAAAACTGTTTTTT
TRBJ1-2,TRBD1,NA,TRBV5-1,CASSSTDREYGYTF,TGCGCCAGCAGCTCTACCGACAGGGAATATGGCTACACCTTC
TRBJ2-7,NA,NA,TRBV2,CASSETGPLEQYF,TGTGCCAGCAGTGAAACAGGTCCCCTCGAGCAGTACTTC
TRBJ1-1,NA,NA,TRBV4-1,CASSLTGNTEAFF,TGCGCCAGCAGTTTGACAGGGAACACTGAAGCTTTCTTT
TRBJ2-2,NA,NA,TRBV4-1,CASSHRDTGELFF,TGCGCCAGCAGTCACAGGGACACCGGGGAGCTGTTTTTT
TRBJ2-4,NA,NA,TRBV28,CASSPISGEVGKNIQYF,TGTGCCAGCAGTCCTATATCGGGGGAGGTCGGGAAAAACATTCAGTACTTC
TRBJ2-5,NA,NA,TRBV5-6,CASSFPWQGGETQYF,TGTGCCAGCAGCTTTCCTTGGCAGGGAGGAGAGACCCAGTACTTC
TRBJ2-7,NA,NA,TRBV2,CASSVAGPYEQYF,TGTGCCAGCAGTGTAGCAGGGCCCTACGAGCAGTACTTC
TRBJ2-1,TRBD2,NA,TRBV5-1,CASSLAGTSGRWNEQFF,TGCGCCAGCAGCTTGGCCGGGACTAGCGGGAGGTGGAATGAGCAGTTCTTC
TRBJ2-7,NA,NA,TRBV27,CASSLTGISSYEQYF,TGTGCCAGCAGTTTAACGGGGATTAGCTCCTACGAGCAGTACTTC
TRBJ2-7,TRBD1,NA,TRBV2,CASSESGTGVDEQYF,TGTGCCAGCAGTGAATCCGGGACAGGGGTGGACGAGCAGTACTTC
TRBJ2-2,TRBD2,NA,TRBV29-1,CSVEDLGLAGVATGELFF,TGCAGCGTTGAAGATTTGGGACTAGCGGGAGTCGCCACCGGGGAGCTGTTTTTT
TRBJ2-7,TRBD2,NA,TRBV5-1,CASSLGTSGNYEQYF,TGCGCCAGCAGCTTGGGGACTAGCGGAAACTACGAGCAGTACTTC
TRBJ1-2,TRBD1,few,TRBV7-6,CASSPEGQTYGYTF,TGTGCCAGCAGCCCTGAGGGACAGACCTATGGCTACACCTTC
TRBJ2-1,TRBD1,NA,TRBV28,CASRGGDREYNEQFF,TGTGCCAGCAGGGGCGGGGACAGGGAATACAATGAGCAGTTCTTC
TRBJ2-2,NA,NA,TRBV9,CASTRTGELFF,TGTGCCAGCACGAGAACCGGGGAGCTGTTTTTT
TRBJ2-1,NA,NA,TRBV5-1,CASSSTGPYNEQFF,TGCGCCAGCAGCTCCACAGGGCCCTACAATGAGCAGTTCTTC
TRBJ2-2,TRBD1,NA,TRBV13,CASSSFPGGTGSTGELFF,TGTGCCAGCAGCTCTTTTCCCGGCGGGACAGGGAGCACCGGGGAGCTGTTTTTT